This TCR beta chain derives from a study of T cell responses to AZD1222 COVID-19 vaccine. Regarding the study as a whole: Only a handful of AZD1222 recipients tested seropositive at baseline. Donor demographics were predominantly white British with a female majority; clonal diversity may be underestimated. Spike as a whole was targeted by vaccine-associated CD4 TCRs, dominant at 160-218 and 743-854. Spike-specific TCR breadth and depth grew following two AZD1222 doses.

The CDR3 has 13 residues. J lost 4 bases, V lost 8 bases, and 6 bases had no gene match. From germline, CDR1 is SNHLY and CDR2 FYNNEI. Regarding this clone: What it binds is unknown.

Repertoires were generated with immunoSEQ multiplex PCR, while TCRdb's copy carries only in-frame clones and drops some. The sample includes about 83,000 clones, over 80% of them seen just once. V gene TRBV2 combines with J gene TRBJ2-3; TRBD2 matches at 7 bases. This receptor was identified in an adult in good health. The sequenced sample was peripheral blood, obtained on day 0 of MenACWY control vaccination. The CDR3 coding sequence is TGTGCCAGCTGTTGGGAGGGGTCAGATACGCAGTATTTT. This encodes CASCWEGSDTQYF.